This section outlines one T cell receptor (beta chain) sequence together with its context. There is no known antigen for this receptor. There are no base qualities to consult, and no much larger clone falls within one base. Library method: the immunoSEQ multiplex PCR assay. For the multiplex PCR, a mixture combining 60 forward primers for TCR Vbeta segments and 13 reverse primers for TCR Jbeta segments was used. A multiplex PCR assay on genomic DNA amplified the CDR3 region of rearranged TCR beta genes. On the Illumina HiSeq System, the amplified TCR beta libraries were sequenced as 87-base-pair reads. From the authors' description of their analysis: In a later analysis, 77 million or so unique TCR beta chains were counted across the roughly 700 repertoires, and around 10 million of these chains were shared by at least two donors. Raw reads were error-corrected and collapsed into unique sequences with a nearest-neighbor algorithm that merged closely related sequences to remove PCR and sequencing errors. CDR3 sequences were aligned to IMGT reference sequences to assign V, D and J gene segments. For a sequence to be retained, a match of at least six nucleotides to both a V gene segment and a J gene segment was required. A rearrangement was called productive if the CDR3 had no stop codons and remained in frame with V and J, and every other rearrangement was called non-productive. CDR3 was defined according to IMGT convention as the region running from the second conserved V-encoded cysteine to the conserved J-encoded phenylalanine. The earlier analysis of about 590 of the donors excluded sequences that lacked an unambiguous match to a single V gene segment. An earlier analysis of a few hundred of the donors classified V segments as functional when productive rearrangements were above 56.7% and as segregating when the standard deviation between donors was above 5%. To diagnose cytomegalovirus status from the catalog of TCR beta chain sequences, a statistical classification framework was built. In a later analysis, V and J genes were assigned by comparing TCR nucleotide sequences against IMGT/GENE-DB human TR gene sequences. Using the TCRdist pipeline, a later analysis assigned CDR3 sequences along with most-parsimonious VDJ recombination scenarios. In a later analysis, every TCR beta chain was defined by the combination of its CDR3 amino acid sequence and its V-gene family, and reads without a unique V-gene family were dropped. A later analysis removed nearly 600 highly shared, low-generation-probability nucleotide sequences to deal with suspected cross-contamination and a sequencing artifact. In a later analysis, a clonal expansion index for each public chain was calculated from normalized within-repertoire ranks of inferred template counts. A later analysis computed generation probabilities with a VDJ recombination model fitted to out-of-frame rearrangements, and checked the results against IGoR. Hypergeometric tests were used in a later analysis to score TCR-TCR, TCR-HLA and TCR-CMV co-occurrence, with a repertoire-size bias correction applied to the TCR pairs. A later analysis estimated false discovery rates by permuting HLA or CMV assignments 20 times. In a later analysis, co-occurring TCRs were grouped with DBSCAN, and TCRdist sequence similarity was added when clustering was performed within HLA-allele-positive subsets. Co-occurrence clustering excluded repertoires with fewer than 30,000 or more than 120,000 public chains, plus five with anomalous nucleotide sharing. TCRdb provides this immuneACCESS table in a form limited to in-frame rearrangements. Some clones are lacking; in checked studies, under half of them reflect an unresolved V gene, and why the rest are absent is not known. V and J calls and clone size are those listed in that table; D and trimming were worked out from the DNA. The sample table holds a few hundred thousand clones, of which approximately 68% were seen once. Of the sample, approximately 1.9% falls within the top ten clones.

This sample was included in a study of cytomegalovirus exposure and HLA in healthy donors (dated by TCRdb to between 2016 and 2019). Regarding the research as a whole: An earlier analysis of approximately 600 of the donors reported about 290 Gb of sequence data and roughly 100 million unique TCR beta sequences from some 180 million T cells. Among about 400 genotyped donors of the cohort, an average of about 240,000 unique TCR beta nucleotide sequences was sequenced per donor, of which 15% to 20% were non-productive. A separate validation cohort of about 110 different subjects was used in addition to the 666-subject first cohort. In an earlier analysis of a few hundred of the donors, high-throughput TCR beta sequencing was used to judge whether each TCR beta V gene segment behaved as functional or pseudogenic. A later analysis re-analyzed previously published TCR beta repertoires from 550 to 700 donors and added high-resolution HLA genotyping to study TCR occurrence patterns. Both class I and class II loci were covered by HLA typing, at four-digit resolution. Typing coverage varied by locus: about 620-640 donors for A, B, C, DRB1 and DQB1; some 520 for DQA1; around 610 for DPA1; around 490 for DPB1. The study used immunosequencing to profile the T cell repertoires of 600 to 850 subjects and linked those repertoires to cytomegalovirus serostatus. Donor age, sex, ethnicity and CMV serostatus were compiled together with the repertoire data. About 300 gigabases of sequencing data and around 85 million unique TCR sequences made up an early release that covered 640 HLA-typed donors. In the later analysis, no new phenotypic data were used to find candidate immune exposures; instead, reliance was placed on TCR beta sequences and their occurrence across donors. Every repertoire in the discovery cohort had been generated on one and the same sequencing platform. In a later genetic analysis, genome-wide SNP genotypes for about three fifths of the roughly 670 donors were used, and that subset was treated as a discovery cohort. The aim of the study was to test whether cataloging public T cell receptors could identify signatures of past pathogen exposure. Roughly five DR-DQ haplotypes were handled as single units for association and clustering, since linkage in the cohort was strong. The study combined high-throughput TCR immunosequencing, statistical association of individual TCRs with disease status, and machine learning to predict cytomegalovirus infection status. Among the roughly 370 genotyped donors, around 81% belonged to the genetic ancestry cluster associated with self-reported Caucasian donors. Overall study results and their limits: The study gave a list of 150 to 200 TCR beta chains associated with cytomegalovirus. A further reported finding was that TCR beta sequences accurately predicted the HLA-A and HLA-B alleles for most subjects in the first cohort. Because HLA typing was missing for some donors at each locus, association tests included only the typed subset. The authors suggested that the approach could potentially be generalized to other disease states and immunological phenotypes. Compared with the roughly 670-donor mean, donors in an Asian-associated ancestry cluster had fewer N-insertions in productive TCRs, according to a later genetic analysis. Assigning TCR associations to individual alleles was difficult when HLA alleles, especially DR and DQ, strongly co-occurred. In a later analysis, several top co-occurrence clusters were reported to appear linked to parvovirus B19, influenza, CMV and Epstein-Barr virus. Some IMGT-functional V segments, including TRBV6-2 and TRBV6-3, could not be distinguished by the 87-base-pair reads and were therefore excluded. In an earlier analysis of around 500 of the donors, most TCR beta V segments appeared in productive rearrangements about 87% or about 30% of the time, broadly matching IMGT annotations. In a later analysis, more than 15,000 TCR beta sequences were associated with specific HLA alleles at a false discovery rate of 0.05. While some public TCRs were present in many individuals, most TCR sequences turned up only very rarely across donors. Some 15 rarely observed V segments, including chromosome 9 orphons, were excluded from the earlier analysis of several hundred of the donors because counts were too low. The classifier was reported to diagnose cytomegalovirus status with high specificity and sensitivity in both the original and validation cohorts. The sequencing pipeline was judged likely to have produced a cluster of highly shared sequence variants as a technical artifact. Linkage disequilibrium might explain the correlated functional status among segregating V segments, but an unknown experimental factor could not be ruled out. Most CMV-associated TCR beta chains appeared to be HLA-restricted in a later analysis, and the HLA associations seemed to be driven largely by CMV exposure. In vitro tests confirmed that a few of the cytomegalovirus-associated TCR beta chains recognize cytomegalovirus antigens. According to a later analysis, TCR association rates differed among HLA loci, with DRB1 alleles showing the most associated TCRs and HLA-C alleles showing the fewest. The presence/absence analyses assumed that sequencing depth was roughly uniform across donors, and that assumption may not be true. The only immune exposure information available for the cohort was CMV serostatus. V-gene and J-gene trimming of TCR beta chains was associated with a missense DCLRE1C variant in a later genetic analysis, and the association was replicated in an independent cohort. In a later analysis, HLA-associated TCR beta chains showed more clonal expansion and lower generation probabilities than non-associated chains that were equally common. This cohort had only TCR beta chains sequenced, and the lack of alpha or paired-chain data limited which features could be detected.

The cohort consisted of 650 to 700 healthy bone marrow donors. All cohort members were sampled while nominally healthy, although unrecorded immune exposures were likely present. The donor tested CMV seronegative, placing the donor among the roughly 340 seronegative members of the cohort. A peripheral blood sample was collected from each donor, and TCR beta sequencing was performed on peripheral blood mononuclear cells. The Qiagen DNeasy Blood Extraction Kit was used to extract genomic DNA from the blood cell samples. The CDR3 numbers 15 residues from cysteine through phenylalanine. Just the 45-base CDR3 DNA is kept, in frame starting at base 1. The germline V gene (reference sequence) specifies LNHDA as CDR1 and SQIVND as CDR2. V ends up 4 bases short and J 1 base short, with an unmatched junction base count of 4.

The chain was built from TRBV19 and TRBJ2-1, with 7 junctional bases fitting TRBD2. This TCR was recovered from a woman in her 30s in good health and CMV-seronegative. The sample was PBMCs. The CDR3 reads CASSRTSVSYNEQFF. The sequenced DNA: TGTGCCAGTAGTAGAACTAGCGTTTCCTACAATGAGCAGTTCTTC.